This T cell receptor beta chain was sequenced in a study of CD8 T cells in ankylosing spondylitis. Overall study findings and caveats: Several highly homologous variants made up a TCR beta motif, and this motif appeared characteristic of ankylosing spondylitis blood. Researchers report that disease-linked clones proved CD8+ and relatively rare in peripheral blood. Reports say disease-linked clones showed up significantly more in matched ankylosing spondylitis synovial fluid. Earlier reports found some motif variants in synovial fluid and blood in reactive arthritis.

Germline V gives CDR1 DFQATT, CDR2 SNEGSKA (reference sequence). V dropped 6 bases and J dropped 0; count of bases not matched to a gene: 5. CDR3 length equals 16 residues. In making TCR beta libraries, quantitative 5'-RACE with molecular barcodes was used. Each CDR3 protein gets one entry after TCRdb re-called the 5' RACE reads with MiXCR. The table has around 890,000 distinct CDR3 sequences, about 11% seen once; the top ten hold about 0.49%. Regarding this clonotype: The antigen is unknown.

The V and J genes are TRBV20-1 and TRBJ2-6; 10 bases agree with TRBD2. The origin of this receptor is a male donor with ankylosing spondylitis. The specimen sequenced was blood, either unsorted or a sorted T cell fraction (not recorded which). DNA of the CDR3: TGCAGTGCCCTAGCGGGGGATCTCTCTGGGGCCAACGTCCTGACTTTC. This gives the protein CSALAGDLSGANVLTF.